This T cell receptor beta chain is drawn from a study of cytomegalovirus exposure and HLA in healthy donors. The trim removed 5 bases at V and 15 bases at J, leaving 9 bases unmatched. Germline CDR1 and CDR2: MDHEN and SYDVKM. This CDR3 region has 14 residues. In the PCR, 60 Vbeta and 13 Jbeta primers were used. Only in-frame clones appear in the TCRdb table, and some are missing; sequencing was by immunoSEQ multiplex PCR. The top ten clones hold around 2% of a sample with about 130,000 clones, 77% of them seen once. The clonotype originates from a man aged 30 to 45 in good health and CMV-seronegative. The chain links TRBV28 to TRBJ2-1; TRBD2 agrees at 14 bases. The sequenced sample consisted of PBMCs. This CDR3 reads CASSGPGLAGERFF. The CDR3 nucleotides are TGTGCCAGCAGTGGACCGGGACTAGCGGGAGAGAGGTTCTTC.